Listed here are 9 T cell receptor beta chains from one sample, sequenced in a study of T cell responses to AZD1222 COVID-19 vaccine (dated by TCRdb to about 2021). Library generation was performed with the immunoSEQ multiplex PCR assay. The table comes from immuneACCESS by way of TCRdb, which keeps in-frame sequences with V and J called. Part of the clones is missing from these tables; in studies checked, under half for an unresolved V gene and the rest for unknown reasons. This sample is represented by 97,000 or so clones; roughly 92% of them were singletons. Of the sample, roughly 8% is held by the ten largest clones. In light of the paper, this sample's time point label describes: about 28 days (+/-7) after the second vaccine dose. The sequencing here drew on peripheral blood, taken 28 days after the second AZD1222 dose. The receptors were gathered from an adult who received the AZD1222 COVID-19 vaccine.

The chain joins TRBV20-1 to TRBJ2-3; D not resolved. Trimming removed 3 bases at V and 2 bases at J, with 6 bases between. The CDR3 extends over 12 amino acids. Germline CDR1 is DFQATT and CDR2 is SNEGSKA (reference sequence). CDR3 loop: CSASANTDTQYF. The CDR3 DNA reads as TGCAGTGCTAGTGCCAACACAGATACGCAGTATTTT.

The chain is built from TRBV2 and TRBJ1-2; 10 bases fit TRBD1. The CDR3 totals 13 residues. Germline V gene sequence: CDR1 SNHLY, CDR2 FYNNEI. V lost 7 bases, J lost 5 bases, and 4 bases stayed unmatched. CDR3: CASKGQGHYGYTF. CDR3 nucleotide sequence: TGTGCCAGCAAGGGACAGGGGCATTATGGCTACACCTTC. Full variable domain (rest looked up from reference TRBV2 and TRBJ1-2): EPEVTQTPSHQVTQMGQEVILRCVPISNHLYFYWYRQILGQKVEFLVSFYNNEISEKSEIFDDQFSVERPDGSNFTLKIRSTKLEDSAMYFCASKGQGHYGYTFGSGTRLTVV.

This CDR3 is CASSIEGSYNEQFF. CDR3 sequence (DNA): TGTGCCAGTAGTATAGAGGGCTCCTACAATGAGCAGTTCTTC. The rearrangement uses TRBV19 and TRBJ2-1; D is undetermined. Deletions cut 0 bases from V and 0 bases from J, with 3 bases between. CDR3 length: 14 residues. Germline V gene data show CDR1 as LNHDA and CDR2 as SQIVND (reference sequence).

The J gene is TRBJ2-1, the V gene TRBV18; D is possibly TRBD2 (5 bases). The V gene lost 0 bases and the J gene lost 7 bases, with 10 bases spanning the gap. Germline V gene data show CDR1 as KGHSH and CDR2 as LQKENI. The CDR3 runs 14 residues. The CDR3 loop is CASSPPQRLNEQFF. The CDR3 coding sequence is TGTGCCAGCTCACCACCTCAGCGGTTGAATGAGCAGTTCTTC.

The chain combines TRBV4-1 with TRBJ2-1; TRBD2 agrees at 10 bases. Germline CDR1 is MGHRA and CDR2 is YSYEKL. V was pared by 1 base and J by 9 bases, with 3 bases of the junction left unmatched. This CDR3 region has 14 residues. CDR3 in DNA: TGCGCCAGCAGCCAAGGGGGACTAGCGTCTGAGCAGTTCTTC. This sequence encodes CASSQGGLASEQFF.

The V call is TRBV5-6, the J call TRBJ2-7, with D unresolved. Deletions cut 0 bases from V and 2 bases from J, with 6 bases between. The CDR3 totals 13 residues. In germline, CDR1 is SGHDT, CDR2 YYEEEE. CDR3 DNA: TGTGCCAGCAGCTTGGGCCCAGCCTACGAGCAGTACTTC. The encoded protein is CASSLGPAYEQYF.

The rearrangement uses TRBV11-2 and TRBJ2-3; D uncertain. The CDR3 is 11 amino acids. Trimming removed 3 bases from V and 4 bases from J, with 2 bases in between. CDR1 and CDR2 (germline): SGHAT, FQNNGV. The DNA for the CDR3 is TGTGCCAGCAGCTTTGCAGATACGCAGTATTTT. Protein product: CASSFADTQYF.

V usage is TRBV19 and J usage is TRBJ1-5; 7 nucleotides line up with TRBD1. CDR1 is LNHDA and CDR2 is SQIVND in the germline V gene (reference sequence). The CDR3 runs to 16 residues. Unmatched junction bases numbered 15, after V lost 7 bases and J lost 6 bases. The CDR3 DNA reads as TGTGCCAGTAAAAGTGGTCAGGGGGATAAGGGTCAGCCCCAGCATTTT. Translated, it gives CASKSGQGDKGQPQHF.

The V and J genes are TRBV19 and TRBJ1-1; unclear D gene. Per germline, CDR1 LNHDA and CDR2 SQIVND (reference sequence). The CDR3 extends over 14 amino acids. V gave up 3 bases and J gave up 1 base, with 9 bases separating them. The CDR3 DNA reads as TGTGCCAGTAGTATCCTCGGGTCGAACACTGAAGCTTTCTTT. This codes for CASSILGSNTEAFF.